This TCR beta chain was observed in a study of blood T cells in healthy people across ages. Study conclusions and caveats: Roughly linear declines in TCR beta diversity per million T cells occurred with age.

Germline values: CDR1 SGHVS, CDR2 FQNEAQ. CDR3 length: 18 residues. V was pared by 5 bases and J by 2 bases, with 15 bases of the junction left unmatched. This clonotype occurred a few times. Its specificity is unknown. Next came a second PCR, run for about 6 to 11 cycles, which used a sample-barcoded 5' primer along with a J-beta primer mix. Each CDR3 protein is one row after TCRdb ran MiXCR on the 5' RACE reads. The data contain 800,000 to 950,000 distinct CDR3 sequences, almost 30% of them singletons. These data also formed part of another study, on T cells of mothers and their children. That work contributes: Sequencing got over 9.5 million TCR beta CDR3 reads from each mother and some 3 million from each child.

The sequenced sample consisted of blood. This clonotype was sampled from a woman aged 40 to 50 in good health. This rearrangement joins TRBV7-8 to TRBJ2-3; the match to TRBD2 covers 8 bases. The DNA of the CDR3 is TGTGCCAGCAGCCCCGGCCCCGGGAGGGTTGGGTTCACAGATACGCAGTATTTT. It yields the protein CASSPGPGRVGFTDTQYF.